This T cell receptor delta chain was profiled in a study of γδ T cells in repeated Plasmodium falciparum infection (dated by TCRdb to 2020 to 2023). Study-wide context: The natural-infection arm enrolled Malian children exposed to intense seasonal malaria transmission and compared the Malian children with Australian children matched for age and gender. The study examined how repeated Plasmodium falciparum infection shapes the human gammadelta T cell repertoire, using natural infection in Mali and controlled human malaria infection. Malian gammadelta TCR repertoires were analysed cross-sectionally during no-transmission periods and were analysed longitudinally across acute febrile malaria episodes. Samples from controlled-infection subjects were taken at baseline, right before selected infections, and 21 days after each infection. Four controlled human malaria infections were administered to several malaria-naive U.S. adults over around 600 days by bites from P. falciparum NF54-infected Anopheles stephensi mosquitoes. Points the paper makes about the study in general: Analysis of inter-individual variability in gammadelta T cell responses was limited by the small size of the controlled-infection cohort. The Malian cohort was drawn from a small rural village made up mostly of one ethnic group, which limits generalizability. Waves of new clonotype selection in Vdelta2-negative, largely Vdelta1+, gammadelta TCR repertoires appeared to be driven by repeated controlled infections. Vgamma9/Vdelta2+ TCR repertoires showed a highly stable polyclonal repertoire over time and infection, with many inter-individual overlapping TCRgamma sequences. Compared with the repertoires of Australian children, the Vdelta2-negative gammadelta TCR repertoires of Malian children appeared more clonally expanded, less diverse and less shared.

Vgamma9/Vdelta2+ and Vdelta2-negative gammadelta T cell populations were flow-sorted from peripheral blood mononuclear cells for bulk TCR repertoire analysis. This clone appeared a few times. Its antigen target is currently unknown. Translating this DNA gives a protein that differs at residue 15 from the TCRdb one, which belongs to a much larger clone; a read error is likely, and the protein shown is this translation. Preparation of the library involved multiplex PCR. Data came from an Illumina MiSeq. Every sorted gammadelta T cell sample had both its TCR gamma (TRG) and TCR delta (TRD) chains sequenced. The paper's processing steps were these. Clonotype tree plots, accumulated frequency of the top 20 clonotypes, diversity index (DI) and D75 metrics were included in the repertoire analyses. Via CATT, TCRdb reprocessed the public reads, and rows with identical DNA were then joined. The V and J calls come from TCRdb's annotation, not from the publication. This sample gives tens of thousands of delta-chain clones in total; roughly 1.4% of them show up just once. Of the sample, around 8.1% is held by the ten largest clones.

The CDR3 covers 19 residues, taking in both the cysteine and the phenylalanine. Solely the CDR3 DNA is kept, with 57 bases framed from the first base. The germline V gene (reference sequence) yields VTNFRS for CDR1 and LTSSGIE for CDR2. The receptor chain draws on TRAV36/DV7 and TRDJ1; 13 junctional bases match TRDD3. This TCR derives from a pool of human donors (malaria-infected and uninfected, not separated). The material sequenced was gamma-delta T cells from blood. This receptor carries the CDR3 CAVTFPTGGYVHFTGKLIF. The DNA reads TGTGCTGTGACCTTTCCCACTGGGGGATACGTCCACTTCACCGGTAAACTCATCTTT.